Shown below are 5 T cell receptor beta chains from a single sample sequenced in a study of T cell repertoires in cytomegalovirus infection. Their specific antigens are unknown. In TCRdb, the reads were re-called with MiXCR into one record per CDR3 protein. The sample yields around 900,000 distinct CDR3 sequences, 30% to 40% seen once. Sequencing used cultured CD8+ T cells from PBMCs, obtained from culture after CMV antigen stimulation. These receptors all come from a human donor in good health (CMV status not recorded). Some clones in this sample may be carry-over from other donors' samples.

This clonotype has more than one count but fewer than ten. J is TRBJ1-2 and V is TRBV12-3 or TRBV12-4, with D maybe TRBD1 (6 bases). V lost 7 bases, J lost 4 bases, and 16 bases lay in between. The CDR3 is 14 amino acids. CDR3 protein: CASTPPGQLYGYTF. The CDR3 nucleotides read TGTGCCAGCACTCCTCCGGGACAACTCTATGGCTACACCTTC.

This clonotype was seen more than once but under ten times. This chain links TRBV7-9 with TRBJ1-2, with TRBD1 identical over 7 bases. V was clipped by 5 bases and J by 3 bases; unmatched bases: 9. CDR3 length: 15 amino acids. Germline CDR1 SEHNR, CDR2 FQNEAQ (reference sequence). The CDR3 sequence is CASSARDSPYYGYTF. CDR3 coding DNA: TGTGCCAGCAGCGCCCGGGACAGCCCGTACTATGGCTACACCTTC. The full variable domain, rest sourced from reference TRBV7-9 and TRBJ1-2, is DTGVSQNPRHKITKRGQNVTFRCDPISEHNRLYWYRQTLGQGPEFLTYFQNEAQLEKSRLLSDRFSAERPKGSFSTLEIQRTEQGDSAMYLCASSARDSPYYGYTFGSGTRLTVV.

The V call is TRBV4-2, the J call TRBJ2-5, with 8 bases lining up with TRBD2. The V gene's germline CDR1 is LGHNA and CDR2 YNFKEQ. The length of the CDR3 is 15 residues. Trimming cost V 1 base and J 2 bases; bases outside gene matches: 3. The CDR3 region has the DNA TGTGCCAGCAGCCAAGGTTCGGGGGGGCAAGAGACCCAGTACTTC. Translation: CASSQGSGGQETQYF.

The chain carries TRBV6-4 and TRBJ2-1; 11 nucleotides match TRBD2. CDR1 MRHNA and CDR2 SNTAGT come from the germline V gene. The CDR3 spans 16 residues. V gave up 3 bases and J gave up 7 bases; unmatched junction bases: 8. CDR3 DNA sequence: TGTGCCAGCAGTGAGGTAGCGGGGGGGCCATTGAATGAGCAGTTCTTC. Its translation: CASSEVAGGPLNEQFF.

This clonotype was observed a few times. This may be a read error, as it is one base from a much larger clone. This chain connects TRBV7-6 to TRBJ1-5; D is ambiguous. The CDR3 extends over 14 amino acids. Germline-derived CDR1 and CDR2 are SGHVS and FNYEAQ. The CDR3 region has the DNA TGTGTCAGCAGCTTAGCAAGCGGGGAAGGGCCCCAGCATTTT. It yields the protein CVSSLASGEGPQHF.